This TCR beta chain was captured in a study of siplizumab effects on memory and regulatory T cells. From germline, CDR1 is GTSNPN and CDR2 SVGIG (reference sequence). The CDR3 contains 12 residues. Trimming left V 0 bases short and J 9 bases short, with 9 bases between. On this clone: The antigen remains undetermined.

Some clones are missing from TCRdb's copy, which holds only in-frame ones; the method was immunoSEQ multiplex PCR. This table has around 100,000 clones, 75% to 95% appearing once. Notes on the study in general: Proliferating siplizumab-culture Treg suppressive function went unconfirmed. Many proliferating CD4+ or CD8+ clones remained unclassified. Roughly 75-96% of them could not be assigned either a naive or a memory phenotype.

The rearrangement joins TRBV30 to TRBJ2-1; D gene uncertain. The sequence derives from a human donor in good health. Sequenced material: CD4+ T cells sorted from blood. This CDR3 is CAWSVRVGEQFF. DNA for the CDR3: TGTGCCTGGAGTGTTAGGGTAGGTGAGCAGTTCTTC. Full variable domain (remainder filled in from reference TRBV30 and TRBJ2-1): SQTIHQWPATLVQPVGSPLSLECTVEGTSNPNLYWYRQAAGRGLQLLFYSVGIGQISSEVPQNLSASRPQDRQFILSSKKLLLSDSGFYLCAWSVRVGEQFFGPGTRLTVL.